This T cell receptor (beta chain) was identified in a study of PD-1 blockade in classical Hodgkin lymphoma (dated by TCRdb to the early 2020s). Some background on the complete study: Nivolumab dosing was 3 mg/kg intravenously every 2 weeks, continuing until either disease progression or unacceptable toxicity. The study used CyTOF and TCR beta sequencing to define a peripheral blood immune signature of response to PD-1 blockade in classical Hodgkin lymphoma.

A note on this clone: Its specific antigen is unknown. The input lacks base qualities; no much larger clone sits a single base away.

Genomic DNA was isolated using the Qiagen DNeasy kit from unsorted PBMCs as well as from negatively selected CD4+ and CD8+ fractions. TCR beta CDR3 regions were subjected to amplification by immunoSEQ multiplex PCR with primers that anneal to V and J segments. A synthetic immune receptor repertoire was used to minimize amplification bias, and remaining bias was computationally removed after sequencing. In the source study's methods: Repertoire diversity was quantified as the Shannon entropy index using custom Python scripts. Unsorted, CD4+ and CD8+ repertoires were examined separately, except in combined analyses, for which CD4+ and CD8+ sequences were merged in silico. Clonal expansion was defined as a frequency increase of at least 2-fold after treatment compared with C1D1, and clones undetected at baseline were assigned a pseudocount of 0.5. Singleton clones were defined as clones with 0 or 1 copy at C1D1, and non-singleton clones were defined as clones with 2 or more copies. By matching protein sequences in sorted samples from the same patient, clones expanded in unsorted samples were annotated as CD4+, CD8+ or unknown. Wilcoxon tests on paired samples were used to test diversity changes from C1D1 to C4D1. TCRdb's version of the immuneACCESS table is confined to in-frame rearrangements and falls short of the full clone set. An unresolved V gene accounts for under half of the shortfall where checked; the remainder is of unknown origin. V, J and clone size reflect that table, while D and trimming were determined from the DNA. For this sample there are about 100,000 clones; roughly 83% appear just once. The top ten clonotypes cover 10% to 15% of the sample.

Spanning cysteine to phenylalanine, the CDR3 consists of 15 amino acids. Of all the DNA, just the CDR3 is kept, 45 bases in frame from base 1. The CDR1 and CDR2 encoded by the germline V gene (reference sequence) are LNHDA and SQIVND. Here V drops 6 bases and J drops 3 bases, and the junction holds 8 bases not matched to any gene. The full study reports these points: CD4+ but not CD8+ TCR diversity rose significantly by C4D1 (p=0.0027 vs p=0.16), most apparent in complete responders (p=0.02). The study covered only a single clinical trial cohort, and the causes of the repertoire differences, possibly disease activity or prior therapy, were still not defined. Newly diagnosed patients were reported to have lower baseline TCR diversity than healthy donors, and relapsed/refractory patients were reported to have lower baseline TCR diversity still. Patients starting nivolumab less than 1 year after ASCT had lower diversity and were excluded from later analyses to avoid confounding by immune reconstitution. Baseline diversity similar to that of newly diagnosed patients was observed in trial patients achieving complete response, whereas significantly lower diversity was observed in partial responders and progressors.

The time point label corresponds to: cycle 1 day 1 (C1D1), immediately before nivolumab initiation. Every trial patient had relapsed after autologous stem cell transplantation, and cohorts A, B and C differed in prior brentuximab vedotin exposure. The trial cohort comprised about 60 patients with relapsed/refractory classical Hodgkin lymphoma whose best overall responses were complete response, partial response or progressive disease. In the multi-cohort phase II CheckMate 205 trial, trial patients received single-agent nivolumab. An independent review committee assessed best overall response by applying the 2007 International Working Group response criteria. Trial PBMCs were collected just before the start of nivolumab (C1D1) and during therapy at cycle 2 day 1 and cycle 4 day 1. Peripheral blood was collected in 8 mL Vacutainer Cell Preparation Tubes, from which PBMCs were isolated by centrifugation and then cryopreserved.

Source: peripheral blood mononuclear cells (PBMCs), taken at baseline. This sequence originates from a human donor with classical Hodgkin lymphoma. The sequence joins TRBV19 to TRBJ2-7; the central 10 bases match TRBD1. The sequenced DNA: TGTGCCAGTAGCCCTGGACAGGGGGACGACTACGAGCAGTACTTC. Its coded protein is CASSPGQGDDYEQYF. Reference TRBV19 and TRBJ2-7 genes cover what lies past the CDR3, so the full variable domain is DGGITQSPKYLFRKEGQNVTLSCEQNLNHDAMYWYRQDPGQGLRLIYYSQIVNDFQKGDIAEGYSVSREKKESFPLTVTSAQKNPTAFYLCASSPGQGDDYEQYFGPGTRLTVT.